This T cell receptor (beta chain) was captured by sequencing in a study of T-cell reconstitution after alpha-beta-depleted transplantation in children. The study's findings and limits: T cells produced anew were the main source of T-cell counts and diversity one year after transplant.

Unique molecular identifiers tagged the TCRbeta library. TCRdb reprocessed the PCR reads with MiXCR, giving one entry per CDR3 protein. This table holds 150,000 to 200,000 distinct CDR3 sequences, over 8.5% found once. This CDR3 region has 13 residues. The junction had 4 bases not matched to a gene; V was cut back by 3 bases and J by 8 bases. Germline V gene data show CDR1 as SGDLS and CDR2 as YYNGEE. This clonotype was recorded at least ten times. Its target is unknown. The rearrangement uses TRBV9 and TRBJ2-1; 8 positions match TRBD1. This receptor was identified in a boy between 2 and 10 years old with acute myeloid leukemia, due to receive a stem cell transplant. The sequences come from PBMCs, collected before TCRalphabeta/CD19-depleted stem cell transplant. The CDR3 loop is CASSGQGRHEQFF. In DNA, the CDR3 is TGTGCCAGCAGCGGACAGGGGAGGCATGAGCAGTTCTTC.